This T cell receptor (beta chain) comes out of a study of a mutant IDH1 vaccine in newly diagnosed glioma (dated by TCRdb to the early 2020s). Notes on the research overall: Vaccination started 4-6 weeks after radiotherapy alone, or was given together with temozolomide cycles in the groups whose treatment included chemotherapy. Prior to enrollment, patients had been given standard therapy consisting of radiotherapy alone, temozolomide alone, or radiochemotherapy with temozolomide, with the combination given to most patients. Of the approximately 34 treated patients, about 62% were male and around 40% were female, and a mean age of roughly 40 years was recorded. Visit V12 was the week-35 safety follow-up and visit V13 was the week-47 end of study. Peripheral blood samples were drawn at six visits, namely V03 (baseline), V05, V07, V10, V12 and V13. Longitudinal TCRB deep sequencing was performed for about two dozen treated patients wherever samples were available for exploratory analyses.

The sample's time point, from its label and the paper: week 47, end of study. Each vaccine dose, consisting of 300 ug of a 20-mer mutant IDH1 peptide in Montanide, was administered subcutaneously with topical imiquimod. Patients received eight vaccinations in weeks 1, 3, 5, 7, 11, 15, 19 and 23, corresponding to visits V03 through V10. The donors had newly diagnosed IDH1-mutant astrocytomas of WHO grade 3 or 4 that showed loss of nuclear ATRX. The samples were drawn from NOA16, a multicentre, single-arm, open-label phase I trial in Germany that tested a mutant IDH1 peptide vaccine in humans for the first time. Genomic DNA for TCRB sequencing was extracted from EDTA blood using the DNeasy Blood and Tissue Kit. About this clone: The specificity of this receptor is unknown. It has no much larger one-base neighbor in the sample; base qualities were not kept.

The library relied on the immunoSEQ multiplex PCR assay. Following the manufacturer's protocol, the hsTCRB Kit was used to amplify rearranged TCR beta chain sequences. TCRB libraries were sequenced on an Illumina MiSeq. On the study's bioinformatics: Demultiplexing, trimming and gene mapping were performed with the kit vendor's proprietary platform. The source is immuneACCESS, and TCRdb retained only in-frame sequences with V and J called. Part of the clones is not carried over; for the studies checked, unresolved V genes explain less than half of this, and the remainder is unexplained. V and J calls and clone size are those listed in that table; D and trimming were worked out from the DNA. The table for this sample lists tens of thousands of clones; approximately 89% of them were counted only once. In total, the top ten clones hold 2.2% of the sample. V gives up 6 bases and J gives up 0 bases, and the segment between their germline ends measures 9 bases. The germline V gene supplies CDR1 SGHDN and CDR2 FVKESK. From its cysteine to its valine, the CDR3 spans 13 amino acids. CDR3 DNA is the only sequence kept; it has 39 bases, read in frame from the first base.

Overall study results and their limits: PBMC samples for TCRB deep sequencing were selected based on availability. Pseudoprogression appeared unrelated to alterations in the top peripheral T cell clonotypes detected by TCRB sequencing. The authors stated that sample limitations prevented analyses of patient blood samples from being reproduced. Immune responses induced by the vaccine were seen in roughly 92% of patients across multiple MHC alleles.

This sample comprised PBMCs, obtained from a glioma patient whose treatment included an IDH1 peptide vaccine. The V and J segments used are TRBV14 and TRBJ2-7; perhaps TRBD2 is the D gene, with 5 bases matching. The sequence was collected from a man aged 35-49 years with glioma. The DNA is TGTGCCAGCAGTCTCCGGGGCTCCTACGAGCAGTACGTC. Its translation is CASSLRGSYEQYV.